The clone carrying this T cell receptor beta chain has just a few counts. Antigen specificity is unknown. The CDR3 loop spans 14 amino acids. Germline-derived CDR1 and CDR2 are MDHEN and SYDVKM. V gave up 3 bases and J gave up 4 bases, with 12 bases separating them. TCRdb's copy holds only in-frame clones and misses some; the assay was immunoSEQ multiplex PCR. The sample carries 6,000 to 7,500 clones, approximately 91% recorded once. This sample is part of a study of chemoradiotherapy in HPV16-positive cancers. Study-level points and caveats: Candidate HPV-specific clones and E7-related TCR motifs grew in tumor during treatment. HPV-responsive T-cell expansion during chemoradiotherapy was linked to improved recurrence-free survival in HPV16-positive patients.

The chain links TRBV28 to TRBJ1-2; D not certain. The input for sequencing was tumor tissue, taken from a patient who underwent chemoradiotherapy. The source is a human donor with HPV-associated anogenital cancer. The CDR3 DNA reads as TGTGCCAGCAGTTTTTCGACGGACTCCTATGGCTACACCTTC. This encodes CASSFSTDSYGYTF.